These 13 T cell receptor beta chains were sequenced from one sample in a study of regulatory T cells in long-lasting Graves disease. Time point of the sample: newly diagnosed GD, antithyroid drugs for less than 3 months. There was RNA extracted from PBMCs, and the TCR library was made from it. Investigators prepared the TCR beta libraries by applying iRepertoire HTBI primers and Arm-PCR of CDR3 regions. TCRdb passed the multiplex PCR reads through MiXCR, listing each CDR3 protein once. The sample has about 360,000 distinct CDR3 sequences; 15% to 20% are singletons. These records were also assigned to another study, of T cells in Graves' hyperthyroidism and ophthalmopathy.

Here the sequenced sample was peripheral blood mononuclear cells (PBMCs), taken at new diagnosis, from a patient treated with antithyroid drugs. Receptors were obtained from a woman aged 18-35 years with Graves disease.

The V call is TRBV12-3 or TRBV12-4, the J call TRBJ2-7; 12 nucleotides line up with TRBD2. V trimming: 6 bases; J trimming: 6 bases; junction bases outside the gene matches: 12. This CDR3 comprises 16 residues. The CDR3 loop is CASSDGLAGLGREQYF. The DNA for the CDR3 is TGTGCCAGCAGCGATGGACTAGCGGGACTAGGTCGCGAGCAGTACTTC.

This clonotype was counted at least ten times. The genes are TRBV11-2 and TRBJ1-5, with TRBD1 matching 7 bases. From germline, CDR1 is SGHAT and CDR2 FQNNGV. This CDR3 has 16 amino acids. V lost 1 base to trimming and J lost 7 bases; unmatched junction nucleotides: 10. The CDR3 DNA reads TGTGCCAGCAGCTTAGGGGCGAGGGGGCTCGGGCAGCCCCAGCATTTT. Its translation is CASSLGARGLGQPQHF.

This clonotype was recorded many times. The rearrangement links TRBV19 to TRBJ1-1; no firm D call. Germline V CDR1 and CDR2: LNHDA, SQIVND (reference sequence). CDR3 length: 12 residues. The ends were cut back, 3 bases at V and 2 bases at J, with 4 bases in the middle. CDR3 in DNA: TGTGCCAGTAGTATGGGTAACACTGAAGCTTTCTTT. Residues: CASSMGNTEAFF.

The genes are TRBV29-1 and TRBJ2-1; 11 nucleotides align to TRBD2. The V gene's germline CDR1 is SQVTM and CDR2 ANQGSEA. V lost 7 bases to trimming and J lost 9 bases; unmatched junction nucleotides: 11. The CDR3 contains 14 residues. CDR3 sequence reads: CSANFGLAGVEQFF. The CDR3 bases are TGCAGCGCCAATTTTGGACTAGCGGGTGTTGAGCAGTTCTTC.

This clonotype was seen at least ten times. The chain joins TRBV27 to TRBJ2-5, with D perhaps TRBD2 (6 bases). This CDR3 is built from 14 residues. The V end lost 1 base, the J end lost 7 bases, and 13 bases lay between the germline ends. Per germline, CDR1 MNHEY and CDR2 SMNVEV (reference sequence). CDR3 bases: TGTGCCAGCAGTTTATTACAGGCCGGGGGGACCCAGTACTTC. Its translation: CASSLLQAGGTQYF.

This clonotype turned up a few times. This chain uses TRBV27 with TRBJ1-6; 8 nucleotides match TRBD1. The germline V gene has CDR1 MNHEY and CDR2 SMNVEV (reference sequence). Trimming took 6 bases from V and 10 from J; bases not matched to a gene: 5. This CDR3 spans 13 amino acids. CDR3 nucleotide sequence: TGTGCCAGCAGGCGACAGGGGAGCTCACCCCTCCACTTT. It yields the protein CASRRQGSSPLHF.

This clonotype appeared many times. The CDR3 DNA is TGTGCCAGCAGCCAAGATTCGACGGGGGCGGCTAGCACAGATACGCAGTATTTT. Translation: CASSQDSTGAASTDTQYF. V and J are TRBV3-1 and TRBJ2-3; D may match TRBD1 or TRBD2 (6 bases each). CDR1 is LGHDT and CDR2 is YNNKEL in the germline V gene (reference sequence). This CDR3 region has 18 residues. V was cut by 0 bases and J by 0 bases, with 16 bases left in between.

This clonotype showed up many times. The V gene is TRBV6-2 or TRBV6-3, the J gene TRBJ2-7, with D unresolved. Germline V gene sequence: CDR1 MNHEY, CDR2 SVGEGT. V was pared by 4 bases and J by 10 bases, with 8 bases between. The CDR3 has 10 amino acids. CDR3 in DNA: TGTGCCAGCAGTTTTGGGCGACAGTACTTC. Amino acids: CASSFGRQYF.

The V gene is TRBV5-1, the J gene TRBJ2-5, with TRBD2 identical over 8 bases. CDR1 and CDR2 from the germline V gene are SGHRS and YFSETQ. The CDR3 consists of 14 residues. Trimming at V came to 5 bases and at J to 5 bases, leaving 8 bases not matched to a gene. The CDR3 DNA follows: TGCGCCAGCAGGCCCGGGGGGGCCCGGGAGACCCAGTACTTC. Encoded protein: CASRPGGARETQYF.

This clonotype has a handful of counts. A read error may account for a junction end that differs from germline. The chain carries TRBV5-8 and TRBJ2-4; 9 bases map to TRBD1. Germline-derived CDR1 and CDR2 are SGHTS and YDEGEE. There are 15 residues in the CDR3. For the CDR3, the DNA is TGTGCCAGCAGCTGGGACAGGCACAGGGGGCACGACGACTCCTTC. It yields the protein CASSWDRHRGHDDSF.

In its sample, this clonotype was seen many times. The chain is built from TRBV5-1 and TRBJ2-7; TRBD1 might be the D (6 bases). CDR1 and CDR2 (germline): SGHRS, YFSETQ. With 0 bases removed from V and 5 bases from J, the gap between germline ends came to 12 bases. The CDR3 totals 14 residues. The CDR3 DNA reads TGCGCCAGCAGCTTGGGGTGGGGGCGGAACGAGCAGTACTTC. Amino acid sequence: CASSLGWGRNEQYF.

Worth noting for this clonotype: Relative to the germline gene, one junction end is altered; a read error may explain this. The gene calls are TRBV7-9 and TRBJ2-6, with a tentative D call TRBD1 (5 bases). Germline lookup yields CDR1 SEHNR and CDR2 FQNEAQ (reference sequence). The CDR3 has 18 amino acids. The CDR3: CASSQEWGSYSEANVLTF. The DNA for the CDR3 is TGTGCCAGCAGCCAAGAGTGGGGCAGCTACTCTGAGGCCAACGTCCTGACTTTC.

This clonotype appeared many times. The chain carries TRBV6-2 or TRBV6-3 and TRBJ1-2, with D unresolved. Germline V lookup: CDR1 MNHEY, CDR2 SVGEGT. The V and J ends lost 4 bases and 8 bases respectively, with 11 bases between them. The CDR3 is 12 residues long. Written as DNA, the CDR3 is TGTGCCAGCAGTTCGTCGCGGAGGGGCTACACCTTC. It codes for CASSSSRRGYTF.